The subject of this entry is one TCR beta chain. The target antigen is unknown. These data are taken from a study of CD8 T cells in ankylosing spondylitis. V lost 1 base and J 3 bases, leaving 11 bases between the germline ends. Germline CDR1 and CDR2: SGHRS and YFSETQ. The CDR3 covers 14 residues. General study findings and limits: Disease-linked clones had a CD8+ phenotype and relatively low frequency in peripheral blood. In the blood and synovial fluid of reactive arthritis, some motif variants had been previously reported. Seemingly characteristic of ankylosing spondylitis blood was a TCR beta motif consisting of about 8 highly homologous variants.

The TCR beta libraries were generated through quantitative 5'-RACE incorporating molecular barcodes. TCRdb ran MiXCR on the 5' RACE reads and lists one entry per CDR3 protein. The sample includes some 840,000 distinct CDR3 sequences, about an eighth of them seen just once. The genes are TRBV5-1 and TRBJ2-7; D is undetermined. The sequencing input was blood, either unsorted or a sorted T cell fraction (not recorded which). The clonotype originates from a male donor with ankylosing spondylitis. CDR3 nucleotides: TGCGCCAGCAGCTTGCTCAGCAACGTCTACGAGCAGTACTTC. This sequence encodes CASSLLSNVYEQYF.